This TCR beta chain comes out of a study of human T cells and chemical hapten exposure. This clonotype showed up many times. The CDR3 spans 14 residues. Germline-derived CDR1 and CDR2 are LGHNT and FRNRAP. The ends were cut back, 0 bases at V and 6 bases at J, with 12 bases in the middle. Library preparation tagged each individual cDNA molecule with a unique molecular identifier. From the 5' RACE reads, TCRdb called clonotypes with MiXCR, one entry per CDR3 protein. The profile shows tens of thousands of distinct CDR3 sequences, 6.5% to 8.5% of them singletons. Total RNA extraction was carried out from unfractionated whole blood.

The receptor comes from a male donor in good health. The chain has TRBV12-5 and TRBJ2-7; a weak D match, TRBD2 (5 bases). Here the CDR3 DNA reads TGTGCTAGTGGTTTGGTTGGAGTGAGCGGCGAGCAGTACTTC. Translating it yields CASGLVGVSGEQYF.